This T cell receptor (beta chain) was recovered during a study of cytomegalovirus exposure and HLA in healthy donors. Trimming took off 1 base at V and 4 bases at J, with 8 bases between the two ends. The CDR3 covers 14 residues. Germline lookup yields CDR1 MGHRA and CDR2 YSYEKL. Regarding this clone: Its antigen is as yet unknown.

The PCR used 60 Vbeta and 13 Jbeta primers. Method: immunoSEQ multiplex PCR; TCRdb's copy keeps in-frame clones and lacks some. Of 180,000 or so clones listed, just over 70% are singletons. Whole-study findings and limits: Immune exposure data for these donors was limited to CMV serostatus. In the analysis, some V segments, TRBV6-2 and TRBV6-3 included, were excluded as indistinguishable. Within the data, a cluster of highly shared sequence variants was likely a sequencing artifact.

The chain is built from TRBV4-1 and TRBJ1-5; no firm D call. The source material was PBMCs. The clonotype comes from a human donor in good health. CDR3 sequence reads: CASSQGADNQPQHF. The DNA for the CDR3 is TGCGCCAGCAGCCAAGGGGCAGATAATCAGCCCCAGCATTTT.